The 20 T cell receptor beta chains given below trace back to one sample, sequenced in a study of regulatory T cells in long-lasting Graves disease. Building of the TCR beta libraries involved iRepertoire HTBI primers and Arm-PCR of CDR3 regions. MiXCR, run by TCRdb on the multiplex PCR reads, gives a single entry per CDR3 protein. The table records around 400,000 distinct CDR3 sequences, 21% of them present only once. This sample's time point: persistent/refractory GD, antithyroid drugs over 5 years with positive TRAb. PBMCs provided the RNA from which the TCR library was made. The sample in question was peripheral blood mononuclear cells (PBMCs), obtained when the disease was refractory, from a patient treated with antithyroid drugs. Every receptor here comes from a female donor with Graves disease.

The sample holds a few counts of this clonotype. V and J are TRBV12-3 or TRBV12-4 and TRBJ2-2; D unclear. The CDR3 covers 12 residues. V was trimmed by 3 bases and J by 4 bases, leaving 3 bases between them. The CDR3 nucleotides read TGTGCCAGCAGTTTTATCACCGGGGAGCTGTTTTTT. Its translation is CASSFITGELFF.

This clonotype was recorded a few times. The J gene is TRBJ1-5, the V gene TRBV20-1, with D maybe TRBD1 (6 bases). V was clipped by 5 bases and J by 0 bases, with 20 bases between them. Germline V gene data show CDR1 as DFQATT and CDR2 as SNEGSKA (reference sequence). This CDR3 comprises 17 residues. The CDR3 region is CSAPQSRTDDSNQPQHF. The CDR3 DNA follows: TGCAGTGCTCCACAAAGTAGGACAGATGATAGCAATCAGCCCCAGCATTTT.

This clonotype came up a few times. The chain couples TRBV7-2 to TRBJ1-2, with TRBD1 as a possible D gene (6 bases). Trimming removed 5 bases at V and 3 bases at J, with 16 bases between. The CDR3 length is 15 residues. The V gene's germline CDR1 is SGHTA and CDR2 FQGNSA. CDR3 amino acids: CASSHVMAGDYGYTF. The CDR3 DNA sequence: TGTGCCAGCAGCCACGTGATGGCAGGGGACTATGGCTACACCTTC.

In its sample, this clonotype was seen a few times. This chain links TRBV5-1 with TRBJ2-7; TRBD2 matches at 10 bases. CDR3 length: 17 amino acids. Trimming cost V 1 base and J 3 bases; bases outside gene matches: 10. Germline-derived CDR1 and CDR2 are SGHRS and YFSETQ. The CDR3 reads CASSLLPRSSGGYEQYF. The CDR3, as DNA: TGCGCCAGCAGCTTGCTCCCGCGGTCTAGCGGGGGCTACGAGCAGTACTTC.

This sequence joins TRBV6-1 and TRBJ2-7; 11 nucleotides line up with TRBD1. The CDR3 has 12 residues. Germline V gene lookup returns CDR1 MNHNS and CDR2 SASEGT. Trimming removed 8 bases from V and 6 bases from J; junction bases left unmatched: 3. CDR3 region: CASGQGAGEQYF. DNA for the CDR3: TGTGCCAGCGGACAGGGGGCGGGCGAGCAGTACTTC.

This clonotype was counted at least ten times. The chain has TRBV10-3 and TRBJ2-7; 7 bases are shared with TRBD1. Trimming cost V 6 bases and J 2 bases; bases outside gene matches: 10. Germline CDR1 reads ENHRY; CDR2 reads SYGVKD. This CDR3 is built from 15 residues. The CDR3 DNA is TGTGCCATCAGCGCCCGGACAGGTGAACCCTACGAGCAGTACTTC. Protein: CAISARTGEPYEQYF.

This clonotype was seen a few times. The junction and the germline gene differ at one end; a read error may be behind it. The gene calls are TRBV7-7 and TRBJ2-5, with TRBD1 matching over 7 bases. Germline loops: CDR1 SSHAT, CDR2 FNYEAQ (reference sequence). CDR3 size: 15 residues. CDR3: CASSLRTGMTETQYF. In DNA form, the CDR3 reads TGTGCTAGCAGCTTACGGACAGGAATGACGGAGACCCAGTACTTC. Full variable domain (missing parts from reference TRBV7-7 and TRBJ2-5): GAGVSQSPRYKVTKRGQDVTLRCDPISSHATLYWYQQALGQGPEFLTYFNYEAQPDKSGLPSDRFSAERPEGSISTLTIQRTEQRDSAMYRCASSLRTGMTETQYFGPGTRLLVL.

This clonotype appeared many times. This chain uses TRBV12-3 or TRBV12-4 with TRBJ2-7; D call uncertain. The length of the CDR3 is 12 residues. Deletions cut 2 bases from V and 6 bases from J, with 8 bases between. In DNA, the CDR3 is TGTGCCAGCAGTTTATCTAGGGCCGAGCAGTACTTC. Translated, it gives CASSLSRAEQYF.

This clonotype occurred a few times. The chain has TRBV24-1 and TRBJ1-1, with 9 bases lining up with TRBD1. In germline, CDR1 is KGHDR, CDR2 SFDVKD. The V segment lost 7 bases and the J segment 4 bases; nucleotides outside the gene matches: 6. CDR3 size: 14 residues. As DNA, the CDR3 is TGTGCCACCAGAAGGACAGGGGCCTCCACTGAAGCTTTCTTT. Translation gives CATRRTGASTEAFF.

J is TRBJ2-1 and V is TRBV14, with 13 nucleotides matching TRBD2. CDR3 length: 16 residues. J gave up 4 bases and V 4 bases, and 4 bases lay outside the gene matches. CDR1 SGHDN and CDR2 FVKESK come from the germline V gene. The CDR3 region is CASSPGLAGQYNEQFF. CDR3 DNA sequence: TGTGCCAGCAGCCCGGGACTAGCGGGACAATACAATGAGCAGTTCTTC.

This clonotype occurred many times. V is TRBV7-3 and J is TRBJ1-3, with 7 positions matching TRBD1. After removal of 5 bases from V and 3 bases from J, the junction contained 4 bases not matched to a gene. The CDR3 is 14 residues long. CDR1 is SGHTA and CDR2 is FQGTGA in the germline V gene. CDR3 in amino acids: CASSPTGSGNTIYF. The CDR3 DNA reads TGTGCCAGCAGCCCGACAGGGAGTGGAAACACCATATATTTT.

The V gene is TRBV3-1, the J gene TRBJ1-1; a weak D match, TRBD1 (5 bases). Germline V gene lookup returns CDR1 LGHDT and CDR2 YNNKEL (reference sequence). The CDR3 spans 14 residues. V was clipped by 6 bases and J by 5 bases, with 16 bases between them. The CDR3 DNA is TGTGCCAGCAGGCCGAGCAGGGTTGGAACTGAAGCTTTCTTT. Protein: CASRPSRVGTEAFF.

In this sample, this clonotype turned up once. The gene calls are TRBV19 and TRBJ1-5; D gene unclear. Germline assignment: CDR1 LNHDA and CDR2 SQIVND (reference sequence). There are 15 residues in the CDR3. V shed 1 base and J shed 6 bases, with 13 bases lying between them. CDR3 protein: CASSIVQGVGQPQHF. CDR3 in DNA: TGTGCCAGTAGTATAGTTCAAGGAGTGGGTCAGCCCCAGCATTTT. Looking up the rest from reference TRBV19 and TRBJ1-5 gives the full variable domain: DGGITQSPKYLFRKEGQNVTLSCEQNLNHDAMYWYRQDPGQGLRLIYYSQIVNDFQKGDIAEGYSVSREKKESFPLTVTSAQKNPTAFYLCASSIVQGVGQPQHFGDGTRLSIL.

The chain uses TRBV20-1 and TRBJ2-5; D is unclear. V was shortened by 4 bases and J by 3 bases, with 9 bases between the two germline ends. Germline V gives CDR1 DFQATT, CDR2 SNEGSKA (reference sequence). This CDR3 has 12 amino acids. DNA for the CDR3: TGCAGTGCTAAAGACACCAAAGAGACCCAGTACTTC. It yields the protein CSAKDTKETQYF.

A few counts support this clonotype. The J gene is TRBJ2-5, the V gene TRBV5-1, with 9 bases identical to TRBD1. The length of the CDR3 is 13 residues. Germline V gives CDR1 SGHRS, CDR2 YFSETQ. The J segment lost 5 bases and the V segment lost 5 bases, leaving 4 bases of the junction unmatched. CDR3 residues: CASRSGTGETQYF. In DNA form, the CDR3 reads TGCGCCAGCAGATCCGGGACAGGGGAGACCCAGTACTTC.

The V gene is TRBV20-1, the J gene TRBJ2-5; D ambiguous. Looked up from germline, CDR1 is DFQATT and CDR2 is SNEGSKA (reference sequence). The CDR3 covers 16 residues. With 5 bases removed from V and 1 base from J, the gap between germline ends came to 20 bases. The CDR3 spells CSAENRAERVQETQYF. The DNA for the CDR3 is TGCAGTGCTGAAAACCGGGCCGAAAGGGTCCAAGAGACCCAGTACTTC.

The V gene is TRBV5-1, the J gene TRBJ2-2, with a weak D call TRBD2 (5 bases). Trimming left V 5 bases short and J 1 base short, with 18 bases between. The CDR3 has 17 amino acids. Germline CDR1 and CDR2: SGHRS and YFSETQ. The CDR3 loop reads CASSSIPSGMNTGELFF. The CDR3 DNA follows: TGCGCCAGCAGTTCCATCCCATCGGGGATGAACACCGGGGAGCTGTTTTTT.

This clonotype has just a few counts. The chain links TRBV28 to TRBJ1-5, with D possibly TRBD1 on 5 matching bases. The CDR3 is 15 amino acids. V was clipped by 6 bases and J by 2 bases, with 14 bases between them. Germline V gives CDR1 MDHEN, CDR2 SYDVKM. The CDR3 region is CASSFPPGGNQPQHF. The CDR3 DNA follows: TGTGCCAGCAGCTTCCCTCCGGGGGGCAATCAGCCCCAGCATTTT.

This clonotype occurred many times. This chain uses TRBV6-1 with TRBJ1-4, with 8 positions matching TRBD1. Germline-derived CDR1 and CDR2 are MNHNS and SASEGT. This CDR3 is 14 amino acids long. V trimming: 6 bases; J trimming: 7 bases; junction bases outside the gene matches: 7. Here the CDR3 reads CASRPQGAFEKLFF. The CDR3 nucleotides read TGTGCCAGCAGACCCCAGGGGGCGTTTGAAAAACTGTTTTTT.

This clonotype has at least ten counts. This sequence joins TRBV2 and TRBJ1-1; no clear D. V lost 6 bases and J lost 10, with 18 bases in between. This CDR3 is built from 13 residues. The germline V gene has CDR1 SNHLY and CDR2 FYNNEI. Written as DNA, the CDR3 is TGTGCCAGCAGCCAAGCATGGGGTGTTTTAGCTTTCTTT. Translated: CASSQAWGVLAFF.